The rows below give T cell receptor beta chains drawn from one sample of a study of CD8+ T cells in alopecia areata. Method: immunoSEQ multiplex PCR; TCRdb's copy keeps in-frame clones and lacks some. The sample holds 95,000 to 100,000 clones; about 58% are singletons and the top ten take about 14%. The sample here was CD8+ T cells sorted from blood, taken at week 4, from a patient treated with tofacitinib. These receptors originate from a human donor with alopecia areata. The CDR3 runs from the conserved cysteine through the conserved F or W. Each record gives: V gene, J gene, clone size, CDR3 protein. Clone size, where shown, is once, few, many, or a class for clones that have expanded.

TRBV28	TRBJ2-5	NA	CASSLAVQETQYF
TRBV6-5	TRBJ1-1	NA	CASSLELNTEAFF
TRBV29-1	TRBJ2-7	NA	CSVRSQAYEQYF
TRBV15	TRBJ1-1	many	CATSRDRGIEAFF
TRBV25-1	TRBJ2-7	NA	CASSVDREQYF
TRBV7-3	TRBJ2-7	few	CASSPDPDSSYEQYF
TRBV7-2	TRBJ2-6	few	CASSLVGGRSGANVLTF
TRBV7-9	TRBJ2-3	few	CASSPGPPQDTQYF
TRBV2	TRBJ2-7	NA	CASNPSGGQSYEQYF
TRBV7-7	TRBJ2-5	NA	CASSPGLALDQETQYF
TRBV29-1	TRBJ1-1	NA	CSVDQGQVNTEAFF
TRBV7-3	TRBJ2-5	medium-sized	CASSRAPWGASREGETQYF
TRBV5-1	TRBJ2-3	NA	CASSLSVALTDTQYF
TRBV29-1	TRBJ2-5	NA	CSVVRLADQETQYF
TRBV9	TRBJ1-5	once	CASSVDGTGIWPQHF
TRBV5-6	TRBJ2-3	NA	CASSLDRETDTQYF
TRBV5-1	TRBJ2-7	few	CASSLEVTRPYYEQYF
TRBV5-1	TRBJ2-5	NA	CASSLERGVQETQYF
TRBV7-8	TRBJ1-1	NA	CASSPESGNTEAFF
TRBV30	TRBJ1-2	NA	CAWGGRTGGPNGYTF
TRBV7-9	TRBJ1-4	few	CASSLNPLELFF
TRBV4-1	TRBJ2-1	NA	CASSQVVSHEQFF
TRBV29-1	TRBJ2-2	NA	CSVDLASGVGELFF
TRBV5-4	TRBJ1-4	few	CASSLQGQGDRKLFF
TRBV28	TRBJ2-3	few	CASISGEGDTQYF
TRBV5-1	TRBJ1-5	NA	CASSPEPGLLNQPQHF
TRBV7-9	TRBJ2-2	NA	CASSLAGNTGELFF
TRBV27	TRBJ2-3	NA	CASNRGDTQYF
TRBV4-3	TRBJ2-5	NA	CASSQDRPAGGERETQYF
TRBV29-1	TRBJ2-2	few	CSVEEKGKNTGELFF
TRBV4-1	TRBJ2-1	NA	CASSQGPDGLGSSSYNEQFF
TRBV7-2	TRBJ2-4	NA	CASSLGVVIAKNIQYF
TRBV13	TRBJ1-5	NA	CASSQRLGPTQDQPQHF
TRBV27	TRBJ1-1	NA	CASRTDLNTEAFF
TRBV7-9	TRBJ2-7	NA	CASSPAAEQYF
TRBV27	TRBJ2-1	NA	CASRPLTGGLYNEQFF
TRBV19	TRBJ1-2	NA	CASRQDGYTF
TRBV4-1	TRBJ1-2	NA	CASSPVGTAAHGYTF
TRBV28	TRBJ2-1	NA	CASSLVLAGGPNEQFF
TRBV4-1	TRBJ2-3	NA	CASSHSRTSGGAADTQYF
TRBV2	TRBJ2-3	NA	CASRSGEISVVDTQYF
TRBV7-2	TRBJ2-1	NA	CASSLAPTGGEQFF
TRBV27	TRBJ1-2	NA	CASSLTGNYGYTF
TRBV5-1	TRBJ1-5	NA	CASSLGDQSNQPQHF
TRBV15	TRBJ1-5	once	CATSRDRGSNQPQHF
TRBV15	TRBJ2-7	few	CATSTSSGGAHEQYF
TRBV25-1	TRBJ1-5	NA	CASRVRPLNQPQHF
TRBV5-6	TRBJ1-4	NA	CASSLVGFGEKLFF
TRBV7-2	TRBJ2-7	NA	CASSLYSLAASSYEQYF
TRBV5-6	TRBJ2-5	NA	CASSAPLQETQYF
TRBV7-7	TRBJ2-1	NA	CASSLTTGAANEQFF